This T cell receptor (beta chain) was captured by sequencing in a study of T cell changes during pregnancy in multiple sclerosis. Repertoires were generated with immunoSEQ multiplex PCR, while TCRdb's copy carries only in-frame clones and drops some. The table records around 96,000 clones, about 94% of them present only once. Germline values: CDR1 KGHSH, CDR2 LQKENI. The CDR3 consists of 15 residues. Deletions cut 3 bases from V and 1 base from J, with 12 bases between. Here the sequenced sample was peripheral blood, taken in the third trimester of pregnancy. The chain employs TRBV18 and TRBJ2-5, with TRBD2 as a possible D gene (5 bases). This clonotype was sampled from a female donor with multiple sclerosis, enrolled in a pregnancy study. CDR3 in amino acids: CASSPDREPQETQYF. CDR3 sequence (DNA): TGTGCCAGCTCACCCGACCGGGAACCCCAAGAGACCCAGTACTTC.